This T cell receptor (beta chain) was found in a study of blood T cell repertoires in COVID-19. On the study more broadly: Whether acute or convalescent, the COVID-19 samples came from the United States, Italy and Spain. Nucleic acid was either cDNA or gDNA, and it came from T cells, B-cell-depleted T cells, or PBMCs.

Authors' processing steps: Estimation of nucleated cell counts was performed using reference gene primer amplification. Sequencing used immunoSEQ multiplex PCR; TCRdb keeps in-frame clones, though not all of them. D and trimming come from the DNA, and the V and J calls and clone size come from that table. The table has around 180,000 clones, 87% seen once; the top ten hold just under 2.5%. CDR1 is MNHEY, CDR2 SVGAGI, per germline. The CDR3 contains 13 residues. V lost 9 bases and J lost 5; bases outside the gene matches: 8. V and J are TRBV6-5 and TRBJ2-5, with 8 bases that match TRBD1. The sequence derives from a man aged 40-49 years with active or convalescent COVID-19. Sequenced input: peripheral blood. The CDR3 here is CASIGQGRETQYF. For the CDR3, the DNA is TGTGCCAGTATAGGACAGGGAAGGGAGACCCAGTACTTC.